Following are 22 T cell receptor beta chains from one sample sequenced in a study of post-analysis software for immune sequencing data. Study-wide points: TRBV5-6, TRBV5-1 and TRBV20-1 belonged to a set of roughly five TRBV segments that were more frequent in patients than controls.

No antigens are known for them. Unique molecular identifiers were present in the TCR beta cDNA libraries. TCRdb redid the calling of the PCR reads with MiXCR, one entry per CDR3 protein. Of 180,000 or so distinct CDR3 sequences listed, 29% are singletons. Sequencing used blood. The source of these receptors is a girl between 2 and 17 years old with multiple sclerosis.

The chain links TRBV2 to TRBJ1-1, with TRBD1 as a possible D gene (6 bases). The CDR3 extends over 14 amino acids. The V and J ends lost 4 bases and 1 base respectively, with 10 bases between them. In germline, CDR1 is SNHLY, CDR2 FYNNEI. The CDR3, as DNA: TGTGCCAGCAGTGGGGGACACGGGAACACTGAAGCTTTCTTT. Translation: CASSGGHGNTEAFF.

This clonotype came up a few times. This rearrangement joins TRBV7-2 to TRBJ1-5; 7 bases match TRBD1. This CDR3 has 17 amino acids. Per germline, CDR1 SGHTA and CDR2 FQGNSA. The V gene end was trimmed by 6 bases and the J gene end by 0 bases; junction bases not matched to a gene: 11. CDR3 sequence: CASSRDSGEYSNQPQHF. Here the CDR3 DNA reads TGTGCCAGCAGTCGGGACAGTGGGGAATATAGCAATCAGCCCCAGCATTTT.

Ten or more counts support this clonotype. The rearrangement uses TRBV15 and TRBJ2-1; 15 bases match TRBD2. Germline V gene lookup returns CDR1 LNHNV and CDR2 YYDKDF (reference sequence). Germline trimming cut 3 bases from V and 8 bases from J; bases unmatched to any gene: 2. This CDR3 has 15 residues. The CDR3 reads CATSSGTSGGYEQFF. The CDR3, as DNA: TGTGCCACCAGCAGTGGGACTAGCGGGGGGTATGAGCAGTTCTTC.

This clonotype appeared once. An end of the junction differs from the germline gene, which may be a read error. V usage is TRBV7-2 and J usage is TRBJ2-1; 11 bases line up with TRBD2. Germline V CDR1 and CDR2: SGHTA, FQGNSA. CDR3 length: 15 amino acids. The CDR3: CAGSLAGGLLNEQFF. CDR3 bases: TGTGCCGGCAGCTTAGCGGGGGGGTTGCTCAATGAGCAGTTCTTC.

Details on this clonotype: An end of the junction does not agree with germline; a read error may underlie this. The rearrangement uses TRBV20-1 and TRBJ2-2, with TRBD2 as a possible D gene (5 bases). The CDR3 runs 16 residues. Germline values: CDR1 DFQATT, CDR2 SNEGSKA (reference sequence). The CDR3 protein is CSARVFGRTNTGEPFF. Written as DNA, the CDR3 is TGCAGTGCTAGAGTTTTTGGCAGGACGAACACCGGGGAGCCGTTTTTC.

This clonotype was seen repeatedly, ten times or more. The J gene is TRBJ1-2, the V gene TRBV11-1; no clear D gene. V lost 3 bases and J 6 bases, leaving 11 bases between the germline ends. The germline V gene encodes CDR1 SGHAT and CDR2 FQDESV (reference sequence). This CDR3 has 13 residues. Here the CDR3 DNA reads TGTGCCAGCAGCTTTAAGGGAGTCGATGGCTACACCTTC. Translating gives CASSFKGVDGYTF. Full variable domain (rest looked up from reference TRBV11-1 and TRBJ1-2): EAEVAQSPRYKITEKSQAVAFWCDPISGHATLYWYRQILGQGPELLVQFQDESVVDDSQLPKDRFSAERLKGVDSTLKIQPAELGDSAMYLCASSFKGVDGYTFGSGTRLTVV.

This clonotype was detected ten times or more. The rearrangement links TRBV6-1 to TRBJ1-2; 8 nucleotides match TRBD1. The CDR3 covers 19 residues. Germline V gene lookup returns CDR1 MNHNS and CDR2 SASEGT. Unmatched junction bases numbered 17, after V lost 1 base and J lost 4 bases. The CDR3 DNA sequence: TGTGCCAGCAGTGAAGGTTTTGGACAGGGCGTATTATGGATCTATGGCTACACCTTC. It translates to CASSEGFGQGVLWIYGYTF.

This clonotype was counted many times. The chain employs TRBV27 and TRBJ2-3, with no clear D. The CDR3 runs 12 residues. The germline gives CDR1 MNHEY, CDR2 SMNVEV (reference sequence). V lost 1 base and J 4 bases, leaving 3 bases between the germline ends. The CDR3 sequence: CASSLFPDTQYF. The CDR3 DNA sequence: TGTGCCAGCAGTTTATTTCCAGATACGCAGTATTTT.

The gene calls are TRBV28 and TRBJ2-2; D not certain. This CDR3 comprises 15 residues. Germline CDR1 MDHEN, CDR2 SYDVKM. The V gene lost 3 bases and the J gene lost 0 bases, with 8 bases spanning the gap. CDR3 sequence reads: CASSFGRSNTGELFF. The DNA of the CDR3 is TGTGCCAGCAGTTTTGGAAGGTCGAACACCGGGGAGCTGTTTTTT.

Worth noting for this clonotype: A read error is possible here, since a much larger clone lies one base away. The rearrangement joins TRBV28 to TRBJ1-2; 8 bases line up with TRBD1. Germline-derived CDR1 and CDR2 are MDHEN and SYDVKM. This CDR3 has 15 amino acids. V shed 3 bases and J 4 bases; nucleotides not matched to a gene: 7. CDR3 in amino acids: CASSFMAGGGYGYTF. CDR3 nucleotide sequence: TGTGCCAGCAGTTTTATGGCAGGGGGCGGCTATGGCTACACCTTC.

This clonotype appeared a few times. The chain carries TRBV6-1 and TRBJ2-2, with D perhaps assigned TRBD1 or TRBD2 (5 bases each). Trimming stripped 8 bases from V and 0 bases from J, with 16 bases between. Germline CDR1 reads MNHNS; CDR2 reads SASEGT. The CDR3 has 16 residues. The CDR3 sequence is CASEGTDLANTGELFF. CDR3 coding DNA: TGTGCCAGCGAAGGGACCGACCTCGCGAACACCGGGGAGCTGTTTTTT.

A few counts support this clonotype. CDR3 in amino acids: CASRTDRGEGETQYF. CDR3 DNA sequence: TGTGCCAGCAGGACCGACAGGGGCGAAGGAGAGACCCAGTACTTC. The rearrangement uses TRBV11-2 and TRBJ2-5; TRBD1 aligns across 8 bases. CDR1 and CDR2 from the germline V gene are SGHAT and FQNNGV. This CDR3 region has 15 residues. V gave up 6 bases and J gave up 4 bases; unmatched junction bases: 10.

This clonotype was picked up many times. CDR3 sequence: CASSPTSGIGTYEQYF. The DNA of the CDR3 is TGCGCCAGCAGCCCTACTAGCGGAATAGGAACCTACGAGCAGTACTTC. The genes are TRBV5-1 and TRBJ2-7, with 8 bases lining up with TRBD2. The CDR3 consists of 16 residues. In germline, CDR1 is SGHRS, CDR2 YFSETQ. Unmatched junction bases numbered 11, after V lost 4 bases and J lost 2 bases.

J is TRBJ2-3 and V is TRBV10-3; the match to TRBD2 covers 8 bases. Germline V gives CDR1 ENHRY, CDR2 SYGVKD. Trimming at V came to 6 bases and at J to 6 bases, leaving 17 bases not matched to a gene. The CDR3 spans 17 residues. The CDR3 DNA follows: TGTGCCATCAGCGCGATTACTAACGGGGGGGAGATTGATACGCAGTATTTT. This encodes CAISAITNGGEIDTQYF.

This clonotype was seen ten or more times. This chain joins TRBV6-5 and TRBJ2-7; 7 bases align to TRBD1. The CDR3 consists of 16 residues. Germline V lookup: CDR1 MNHEY, CDR2 SVGAGI. The ends lost 0 bases at V and 0 bases at J; junction bases unmatched: 5. CDR3 sequence reads: CASSYSGGTVSYEQYF. The CDR3 coding sequence is TGTGCCAGCAGTTACTCGGGTGGGACAGTCTCCTACGAGCAGTACTTC.

This clonotype was picked up many times. The J gene is TRBJ1-1, the V gene TRBV29-1; 7 bases agree with TRBD1. In germline, CDR1 is SQVTM, CDR2 ANQGSEA. The CDR3 runs 14 residues. With V trimmed by 6 bases and J by 1 base, 8 bases remained unmatched. CDR3 sequence reads: CSVAPGQRNTEAFF. The CDR3 DNA reads as TGCAGCGTGGCCCCGGGACAGCGGAACACTGAAGCTTTCTTT.

The chain links TRBV20-1 to TRBJ2-1; TRBD2 agrees at 9 bases. The end of the DNA aligns better with TRBJ2-7, so the J call may be wrong. Looked up from germline, CDR1 is DFQATT and CDR2 is SNEGSKA (reference sequence). This CDR3 has 16 amino acids. As DNA, the CDR3 is TGCAGTGCTAGAGGACTAGCGGCGCGCTCCTACAATGAGCAGTACTTC. Its protein product is CSARGLAARSYNEQYF.

This clonotype appeared a few times. This chain connects TRBV7-6 to TRBJ2-5; TRBD2 is a possible D gene (7 bases). Germline CDR1 is SGHVS and CDR2 is FNYEAQ. Trimming cost V 6 bases and J 11 bases, with 28 bases left between them. The CDR3 sequence is 16 residues long. The CDR3 DNA is TGTGCCAGCAGTCCAGTGGGGGGGGGCCCCTACAATGAGCAGTACTTC. Its translation is CASSPVGGGPYNEQYF. The entire variable domain, with the rest obtained from reference TRBV7-6 and TRBJ2-5, is as follows: GAGVSQSPRYKVTKRGQDVALRCDPISGHVSLYWYRQALGQGPEFLTYFNYEAQQDKSGLPNDRFSAERPEGSISTLTIQRTEQRDSAMYRCASSPVGGGPYNEQYFGPGTRLLVL.

Note on this clonotype: This clone may be a read error of a much larger clone one base away. This chain uses TRBV12-3 or TRBV12-4 with TRBJ1-2; no reliable D call. The V gene lost 11 bases and the J gene lost 7 bases, with 14 bases spanning the gap. The CDR3 is made up of 11 amino acids. The chain's CDR3 is CAGKSGFGYTF. Written as DNA, the CDR3 is TGTGCCGGCAAAAGTGGGTTTGGCTACACCTTC.

This chain uses TRBV20-1 with TRBJ2-5; the D gene is possibly TRBD1 (5 bases). TRBJ2-7 matches the DNA end more closely, so the J call is doubtful. CDR1 and CDR2 from the germline V gene are DFQATT and SNEGSKA (reference sequence). The CDR3 consists of 11 residues. Here the CDR3 reads CSAMTAYEQYF. CDR3 sequence (DNA): TGCAGTGCTATGACAGCCTACGAGCAGTACTTC.

The chain recombines TRBV7-2 with TRBJ1-6; the D is unclear. CDR3 length: 15 amino acids. The V end was cut by 3 bases, the J end by 0 bases, with 6 bases between. CDR1 and CDR2 from the germline V gene are SGHTA and FQGNSA. For the CDR3, the DNA is TGTGCCAGCAGCTTTACGAGCTCCTATAATTCACCCCTCCACTTT. It encodes CASSFTSSYNSPLHF.

For this clonotype: One junction end does not reproduce the germline sequence, and a read error may be involved. The genes are TRBV19 and TRBJ2-1; a possible D gene is TRBD2 (5 bases). Germline V CDR1 and CDR2: LNHDA, SQIVND (reference sequence). This CDR3 is 13 amino acids long. The DNA of the CDR3 is TGTACCAGTAGGCCATTTAGGAGGAATGAGCAGTTCTTC. It encodes CTSRPFRRNEQFF. Together with reference TRBV19 and TRBJ2-1, the CDR3 gives the full variable domain: DGGITQSPKYLFRKEGQNVTLSCEQNLNHDAMYWYRQDPGQGLRLIYYSQIVNDFQKGDIAEGYSVSREKKESFPLTVTSAQKNPTAFYLCTSRPFRRNEQFFGPGTRLTVL.